The 15 T cell receptor beta chains below were found in one sample sequenced in a study of blood T cells in healthy people across ages. Together with a sample-barcoded 5' primer, a J-beta primer mix was included in a second PCR lasting about 7 to 11 cycles. TCRdb reanalysed the 5' RACE reads using MiXCR and keeps one entry per CDR3 protein. The sample has hundreds of thousands of distinct CDR3 sequences; roughly 50% are singletons. Source material: blood. These receptors were obtained from a woman aged 55-69 years in good health.

This clonotype has just one count. The chain carries TRBV7-9 and TRBJ2-7, with D perhaps assigned TRBD1 or TRBD2 (5 bases each). The CDR3 runs 14 residues. The germline CDR1 and CDR2 sequences are SEHNR and FQNEAQ (reference sequence). Trimming took off 5 bases at V and 5 bases at J, with 16 bases between the two ends. CDR3: CASSQTGTLDEQYF. For the CDR3, the DNA is TGTGCCAGCAGCCAAACGGGGACCCTAGACGAGCAGTACTTC.

The J gene is TRBJ2-3, the V gene TRBV20-1, with 7 nucleotides matching TRBD2. Germline V CDR1 and CDR2: DFQATT, SNEGSKA (reference sequence). J gave up 0 bases and V 0 bases, and 6 bases lay outside the gene matches. The CDR3 extends over 16 amino acids. The CDR3 is CSARDGRASSTDTQYF. Written as DNA, the CDR3 is TGCAGTGCTAGAGATGGGAGGGCCAGTAGCACAGATACGCAGTATTTT.

This clonotype was seen a few times. The chain recombines TRBV29-1 with TRBJ1-2, with 7 bases aligning to TRBD1. The V gene end was trimmed by 5 bases and the J gene end by 6 bases; junction bases not matched to a gene: 3. This CDR3 is 11 amino acids long. Germline CDR1 reads SQVTM; CDR2 reads ANQGSEA. CDR3 nucleotide sequence: TGCAGCGTTCTGACAGGGAATGGCTACACCTTC. The encoded protein is CSVLTGNGYTF.

Worth noting for this clonotype: At one end the junction does not follow the germline gene, possibly because of a read error. The V call is TRBV29-1, the J call TRBJ1-2; D is unclear. Germline assignment: CDR1 SQVTM and CDR2 ANQGSEA. The CDR3 extends over 13 amino acids. CDR3: CSVKDLQIYGYTF. CDR3 bases: TGCAGCGTTAAAGATCTTCAAATCTATGGCTACACCTTC.

CDR3 sequence (DNA): TGTGCCAGCAGCCAGGTGGGGGATTTAAGGGAAAAACTGTTTTTT. Translated: CASSQVGDLREKLFF. The rearrangement uses TRBV4-2 and TRBJ1-4; the D gene is possibly TRBD1 (5 bases). This CDR3 region has 15 residues. V was pared by 3 bases and J by 8 bases, with 16 bases between. Germline V gene lookup returns CDR1 LGHNA and CDR2 YNFKEQ.

The chain carries TRBV5-6 and TRBJ2-3; possible D gene TRBD2, 6 bases. Per the germline V gene, CDR1 is SGHDT and CDR2 is YYEEEE. The V gene lost 0 bases and the J gene lost 1 base, with 9 bases spanning the gap. CDR3 size: 15 residues. The CDR3 spells CASSLGSGGTDTQYF. CDR3 in DNA: TGTGCCAGCAGCTTGGGGTCGGGAGGCACAGATACGCAGTATTTT.

The chain has TRBV7-3 and TRBJ2-1; TRBD1 is a possible D gene (5 bases). This CDR3 contains 15 residues. V lost 5 bases, J lost 0 bases, and 11 bases lay in between. The germline V gene has CDR1 SGHTA and CDR2 FQGTGA. CDR3 sequence: CASSRQPSSYNEQFF. As DNA, the CDR3 is TGTGCCAGCAGCCGACAGCCGAGCTCCTACAATGAGCAGTTCTTC.

This clonotype was observed a few times. The chain couples TRBV24-1 to TRBJ2-3; D might be TRBD2 (6 bases). The ends were cut back, 5 bases at V and 2 bases at J, with 13 bases in the middle. This CDR3 has 15 residues. Germline V CDR1 and CDR2: KGHDR, SFDVKD. The CDR3 is CATSAAGQPTDTQYF. CDR3 sequence (DNA): TGTGCCACCAGTGCAGCGGGCCAACCCACAGATACGCAGTATTTT.

CDR3 DNA: TGCAGTGCTAGAGGCGGCGGTTGGCGAGAGACCCAGTACTTC. Protein: CSARGGGWRETQYF. The chain combines TRBV20-1 with TRBJ2-5; D unresolved. The V and J ends lost 1 base and 4 bases respectively, with 13 bases between them. CDR1 DFQATT and CDR2 SNEGSKA come from the germline V gene (reference sequence). The CDR3 has 14 residues.

V and J are TRBV30 and TRBJ1-4; D perhaps matches TRBD1 (5 bases). The CDR3 runs to 13 residues. CDR1 GTSNPN and CDR2 SVGIG come from the germline V gene (reference sequence). V shed 0 bases and J shed 7 bases, with 9 bases lying between them. The CDR3 loop reads CAWSVRRGEKLFF. DNA of the CDR3: TGTGCCTGGAGTGTCAGAAGGGGTGAAAAACTGTTTTTT. Full variable domain (outside the CDR3, taken from reference TRBV30 and TRBJ1-4): SQTIHQWPATLVQPVGSPLSLECTVEGTSNPNLYWYRQAAGRGLQLLFYSVGIGQISSEVPQNLSASRPQDRQFILSSKKLLLSDSGFYLCAWSVRRGEKLFFGSGTQLSVL.

This clonotype showed up just once. This sequence joins TRBV20-1 and TRBJ2-3; D possibly corresponds to TRBD1 (6 bases). In germline, CDR1 is DFQATT, CDR2 SNEGSKA (reference sequence). CDR3 length equals 13 residues. V shed 6 bases and J shed 2 bases, with 12 bases lying between them. The CDR3 DNA reads TGCAGTGCGACGCAGGGGTTCACAGATACGCAGTATTTT. It encodes CSATQGFTDTQYF.

This clonotype was recorded many times. The chain carries TRBV27 and TRBJ2-1, with no clear D. V lost 3 bases and J lost 0, with 9 bases in between. The CDR3 totals 15 residues. The V gene's germline CDR1 is MNHEY and CDR2 SMNVEV (reference sequence). DNA for the CDR3: TGTGCCAGCAGTTTTTGGCCCAGCTCCTACAATGAGCAGTTCTTC. Translating gives CASSFWPSSYNEQFF.

This clonotype was observed a handful of times. This chain links TRBV7-2 with TRBJ1-2; possible D gene TRBD1, 6 bases. The germline gives CDR1 SGHTA, CDR2 FQGNSA. The V end lost 0 bases, the J end lost 6 bases, and 11 bases lay between the germline ends. The length of the CDR3 is 14 residues. This CDR3 reads CASSLASGADGYTF. The CDR3, as DNA: TGTGCCAGCAGCTTAGCGTCGGGGGCGGATGGCTACACCTTC.

The chain carries TRBV7-9 and TRBJ2-4; weak D call: TRBD2 (6 bases). The CDR3 has 16 amino acids. The V and J ends lost 1 base and 13 bases respectively, with 23 bases between them. Germline CDR1 is SEHNR and CDR2 is FQNEAQ (reference sequence). The CDR3: CASSLGGYGAGREQYF. In DNA form, the CDR3 reads TGTGCCAGCAGCTTAGGGGGGTATGGAGCCGGTCGGGAGCAGTACTTC.

The chain is built from TRBV27 and TRBJ1-2; possible D gene TRBD1, 5 bases. CDR3 size: 14 residues. Germline CDR1 and CDR2: MNHEY and SMNVEV (reference sequence). V shed 5 bases and J shed 5 bases, with 15 bases lying between them. CDR3 DNA sequence: TGTGCCAGCAGTCCTATTGGGGGTCCTTATGGCTACACCTTC. Amino acid sequence: CASSPIGGPYGYTF.